Listed below are T cell receptor beta chains from one sample, sequenced in a study of response to subunit inactivated influenza vaccine. TCRdb itself ran the RT-PCR reads through MiXCR, one entry per CDR3 protein. The sample holds fewer than 700,000 distinct CDR3 sequences, 10% to 15% seen once. Material: PBMCs from blood, obtained about 40 days after vaccination. The receptors here all came from a man aged 50 or older who received an inactivated influenza vaccine. Each CDR3 is given with its conserved first and last residue. The D gene is left open where the match is weak. Expanded clones get a size class; other rows say once, few or many, or leave the size out.

D gene: -
clone size: -
J gene: TRBJ2-7
V gene: TRBV12-3/TRBV12-4
CDR3 protein: CASSLAGAVSSYEQYF
CDR3 DNA: TGTGCCAGCAGTTTAGCCGGGGCTGTGAGCTCCTACGAGCAGTACTTC

D gene: TRBD1
clone size: many
J gene: TRBJ2-5
V gene: TRBV29-1
CDR3 protein: CSVAGDRGLETQYF
CDR3 DNA: TGCAGCGTTGCGGGGGACAGGGGGCTAGAGACCCAGTACTTC

D gene: TRBD2
clone size: -
J gene: TRBJ2-3
V gene: TRBV29-1
CDR3 protein: CSVVPGLAGTLSTDTQYF
CDR3 DNA: TGCAGCGTTGTCCCGGGACTAGCGGGAACCCTTAGCACAGATACGCAGTATTTT

D gene: -
clone size: -
J gene: TRBJ2-2
V gene: TRBV11-2
CDR3 protein: CASSSGKWGQTDTGELFF
CDR3 DNA: TGTGCCAGCAGCTCGGGGAAATGGGGCCAAACGGACACCGGGGAGCTGTTTTTT

D gene: -
clone size: -
J gene: TRBJ2-5
V gene: TRBV7-3
CDR3 protein: CASSQRRGETQYF
CDR3 DNA: TGTGCCAGCAGCCAACGCCGTGGAGAGACCCAGTACTTC

D gene: -
clone size: few
J gene: TRBJ2-3
V gene: TRBV20-1
CDR3 protein: CSARSNTQYF
CDR3 DNA: TGCAGTGCAAGGTCTAATACGCAGTATTTT

D gene: TRBD2
clone size: -
J gene: TRBJ2-2
V gene: TRBV3-1
CDR3 protein: CASTQGRSGAGELFF
CDR3 DNA: TGTGCCAGCACCCAAGGACGGAGCGGGGCCGGGGAGCTGTTTTTT

D gene: -
clone size: few
J gene: TRBJ1-2
V gene: TRBV4-2
CDR3 protein: CASSQVAANYGYTF
CDR3 DNA: TGTGCCAGCAGCCAAGTCGCGGCTAACTATGGCTACACCTTC

D gene: TRBD1
clone size: -
J gene: TRBJ2-2
V gene: TRBV5-1
CDR3 protein: CATRPGQGNTGELFF
CDR3 DNA: TGCGCCACCAGACCGGGACAGGGGAACACCGGGGAGCTGTTTTTT

D gene: TRBD1
clone size: many
J gene: TRBJ1-2
V gene: TRBV5-1
CDR3 protein: CASKIPGQGPGYTF
CDR3 DNA: TGCGCCAGCAAAATACCGGGACAGGGTCCCGGCTACACCTTC

D gene: -
clone size: few
J gene: TRBJ2-6
V gene: TRBV20-1
CDR3 protein: CKYPGANVLTF
CDR3 DNA: TGCAAGTACCCTGGGGCCAACGTCCTGACTTTC

D gene: -
clone size: -
J gene: TRBJ2-5
V gene: TRBV5-1
CDR3 protein: CASRAGPLGETQYF
CDR3 DNA: TGCGCCAGCAGGGCGGGCCCACTGGGGGAGACCCAGTACTTC

D gene: TRBD2
clone size: many
J gene: TRBJ2-2
V gene: TRBV9
CDR3 protein: CASSVGGLAGGNTGELFF
CDR3 DNA: TGTGCCAGCAGCGTAGGTGGACTAGCGGGAGGTAACACCGGGGAGCTGTTTTTT

D gene: -
clone size: -
J gene: TRBJ2-1
V gene: TRBV12-3/TRBV12-4
CDR3 protein: CASSPSPGPLAYNEQFF
CDR3 DNA: TGTGCCAGCAGTCCCTCGCCGGGACCACTGGCCTACAATGAGCAGTTCTTC

D gene: TRBD1
clone size: -
J gene: TRBJ1-2
V gene: TRBV4-2
CDR3 protein: CASSRDRDREQNGYTF
CDR3 DNA: TGTGCCAGCAGCCGAGACCGGGACAGGGAGCAGAATGGCTACACCTTC

D gene: -
clone size: few
J gene: TRBJ2-1
V gene: TRBV11-2
CDR3 protein: CASSLVSGHRQIYNEQFF
CDR3 DNA: TGTGCCAGCAGCTTAGTATCGGGACACCGTCAGATCTACAATGAGCAGTTCTTC

D gene: -
clone size: -
J gene: TRBJ2-7
V gene: TRBV7-9
CDR3 protein: CASSFQVSYEQYF
CDR3 DNA: TGTGCCAGCAGCTTCCAGGTCTCCTACGAGCAGTACTTC

D gene: -
clone size: many
J gene: TRBJ1-1
V gene: TRBV7-2
CDR3 protein: CASSFQSGTLGTEAFF
CDR3 DNA: TGTGCCAGCAGCTTCCAATCCGGGACCCTTGGCACTGAAGCTTTCTTT

D gene: -
clone size: -
J gene: TRBJ1-6
V gene: TRBV11-2
CDR3 protein: CASSLDRGIYSPLHF
CDR3 DNA: TGTGCCAGCAGCTTAGACAGGGGCATTTATTCACCCCTCCACTTT

D gene: -
clone size: -
J gene: TRBJ2-3
V gene: TRBV9
CDR3 protein: CASSPRPVDTQYF
CDR3 DNA: TGTGCCAGCAGCCCCCGGCCCGTCGATACGCAGTATTTT

D gene: TRBD1
clone size: few
J gene: TRBJ2-1
V gene: TRBV11-2
CDR3 protein: CASSLVAGGNEQFF
CDR3 DNA: TGTGCCAGCAGCTTAGTAGCAGGGGGCAATGAGCAGTTCTTC

D gene: -
clone size: -
J gene: TRBJ2-4
V gene: TRBV29-1
CDR3 protein: CSVGQHKNIQYF
CDR3 DNA: TGCAGCGTTGGTCAGCACAAAAACATTCAGTACTTC

D gene: -
clone size: few
J gene: TRBJ2-1
V gene: TRBV6-1
CDR3 protein: CATALTRGGEQFF
CDR3 DNA: TGTGCCACCGCATTGACTAGGGGGGGTGAGCAGTTCTTC

D gene: -
clone size: few
J gene: TRBJ1-1
V gene: TRBV6-1
CDR3 protein: CASSGGTSTEAFF
CDR3 DNA: TGTGCCAGCAGTGGGGGGACTTCGACTGAAGCTTTCTTT

D gene: TRBD2
clone size: -
J gene: TRBJ2-3
V gene: TRBV7-2
CDR3 protein: CASSTGLAGSTDTQYF
CDR3 DNA: TGTGCCAGCAGCACGGGACTAGCGGGAAGCACAGATACGCAGTATTTT

D gene: -
clone size: few
J gene: TRBJ2-2
V gene: TRBV7-2
CDR3 protein: CASKGGAIAGELFF
CDR3 DNA: TGTGCCAGCAAGGGGGGCGCTATCGCCGGGGAGCTGTTTTTT

D gene: -
clone size: -
J gene: TRBJ2-5
V gene: TRBV3-1
CDR3 protein: CASSQVRVRETQYF
CDR3 DNA: TGTGCCAGCAGCCAAGTACGGGTTCGGGAGACCCAGTACTTC

D gene: TRBD2
clone size: -
J gene: TRBJ2-1
V gene: TRBV14
CDR3 protein: CASSQIRLAPNEQFF
CDR3 DNA: TGTGCCAGCAGCCAGATCCGACTAGCCCCCAATGAGCAGTTCTTC

D gene: TRBD1
clone size: many
J gene: TRBJ2-1
V gene: TRBV20-1
CDR3 protein: CSARTGEGYNEQFF
CDR3 DNA: TGCAGTGCTAGGACAGGGGAAGGGTACAATGAGCAGTTCTTC

D gene: -
clone size: -
J gene: TRBJ2-5
V gene: TRBV7-9
CDR3 protein: CASSLVVYQETQYF
CDR3 DNA: TGTGCCAGCAGCTTAGTAGTGTACCAAGAGACCCAGTACTTC

D gene: -
clone size: many
J gene: TRBJ2-6
V gene: TRBV7-9
CDR3 protein: CASSPRSGANVLTF
CDR3 DNA: TGTGCCAGCAGCCCGCGCTCTGGGGCCAACGTCCTGACTTTC

D gene: -
clone size: few
J gene: TRBJ2-7
V gene: TRBV4-3
CDR3 protein: CASSQDYGRVYEQYF
CDR3 DNA: TGCGCCAGCAGCCAAGATTATGGCAGGGTCTACGAGCAGTACTTC

D gene: TRBD2
clone size: -
J gene: TRBJ2-7
V gene: TRBV3-1
CDR3 protein: CASSPLRGLASYEQYF
CDR3 DNA: TGTGCCAGCAGCCCGTTGCGGGGACTAGCGTCCTACGAGCAGTACTTC

D gene: -
clone size: -
J gene: TRBJ1-1
V gene: TRBV28
CDR3 protein: CASKRDTEGEAFF
CDR3 DNA: TGTGCCAGCAAGCGGGACACGGAGGGTGAAGCTTTCTTT

D gene: -
clone size: many
J gene: TRBJ2-5
V gene: TRBV10-3
CDR3 protein: CAISGHSGGTQYF
CDR3 DNA: TGTGCCATCAGTGGGCACTCTGGGGGGACCCAGTACTTC

D gene: -
clone size: -
J gene: TRBJ1-1
V gene: TRBV4-2
CDR3 protein: CASSQEGRGTEAFF
CDR3 DNA: TGTGCCAGCAGCCAGGAGGGCAGAGGCACTGAAGCTTTCTTT

D gene: -
clone size: -
J gene: TRBJ1-1
V gene: TRBV12-3/TRBV12-4
CDR3 protein: CSSSTTGFTEAFF
CDR3 DNA: TGTTCCAGCAGTACCACCGGGTTCACTGAAGCTTTCTTT

D gene: -
clone size: few
J gene: TRBJ1-4
V gene: TRBV13
CDR3 protein: CASSLAHTREKLFF
CDR3 DNA: TGTGCCAGCAGCTTAGCCCATACAAGGGAAAAACTGTTTTTT

D gene: -
clone size: few
J gene: TRBJ1-4
V gene: TRBV7-2
CDR3 protein: CASSFSRTEKLFF
CDR3 DNA: TGTGCCAGCAGCTTTTCCCGGACCGAAAAACTGTTTTTT

D gene: -
clone size: -
J gene: TRBJ1-3
V gene: TRBV6-5
CDR3 protein: CASSYQSPDSSGNTIYF
CDR3 DNA: TGTGCCAGCAGTTACCAGTCCCCGGACAGCTCTGGAAACACCATATATTTT

D gene: -
clone size: -
J gene: TRBJ1-5
V gene: TRBV3-1
CDR3 protein: CASSQQTGQPQHF
CDR3 DNA: TGTGCCAGCAGCCAGCAGACGGGGCAGCCCCAGCATTTT

D gene: -
clone size: few
J gene: TRBJ2-7
V gene: TRBV7-9
CDR3 protein: CASSSVGGAYEQYF
CDR3 DNA: TGTGCCAGCAGCTCAGTTGGGGGAGCCTACGAGCAGTACTTC

D gene: TRBD1
clone size: few
J gene: TRBJ1-3
V gene: TRBV9
CDR3 protein: CASSETGAGNTIYF
CDR3 DNA: TGTGCCAGCAGCGAGACAGGGGCTGGAAACACCATATATTTT

D gene: TRBD2
clone size: -
J gene: TRBJ2-5
V gene: TRBV20-1
CDR3 protein: CCAVDVAGSIMKTQYF
CDR3 DNA: TGCTGTGCTGTCGACGTAGCGGGGAGTATTATGAAGACCCAGTACTTC

D gene: -
clone size: few
J gene: TRBJ2-5
V gene: TRBV5-1
CDR3 protein: CASSLGRLQRETQYF
CDR3 DNA: TGCGCCAGCAGCTTGGGTCGACTACAAAGAGAGACCCAGTACTTC

D gene: -
clone size: -
J gene: TRBJ1-5
V gene: TRBV5-5
CDR3 protein: CASSLGVGTIAQPQHF
CDR3 DNA: TGTGCCAGCAGCTTGGGGGTAGGGACAATAGCTCAGCCCCAGCATTTT